This T cell receptor beta chain derives from a study of blood T cell repertoires in COVID-19. Study as a whole: Samples of COVID-19 (acute and convalescent) were obtained from the United States, Italy and Spain. PBMCs, B-cell-depleted T cells, or T cells were the source of the cDNA or gDNA that made up the material.

In the original analysis: Reference gene primer amplification in the assay estimated nucleated cell counts. The table came from immunoSEQ multiplex PCR; TCRdb's copy has only in-frame clones and leaves some out. Clone size and the V and J calls come from that table; the DNA yielded D and trimming. This table holds roughly 340,000 clones, 85% to 90% found once. Individuals drawn from 24 US areas were about 18 to 100 years old. The CDR3 runs to 13 residues. V was cut by 2 bases and J by 6 bases, with 8 bases left in between. In germline, CDR1 is MDHEN, CDR2 SYDVKM. The receptor's source is a man between 18 and 35 years old who had recovered from COVID-19. V gene TRBV28 combines with J gene TRBJ2-1; perhaps TRBD2 as D (7 bases). Sequencing input: PBMCs or T cells enriched from blood (not recorded which). CDR3 region: CASSLGGANEQFF. For the CDR3, the DNA is TGTGCCAGCAGTTTAGGGGGGGCCAATGAGCAGTTCTTC.